This T cell receptor beta chain stems from a study of T-cell memory formation after mild COVID-19. Looking at the study overall: Clustering of TCRs was largely donor specific.

TCR alpha and TCR beta cDNA libraries with sample barcodes and UMIs came from 5'RACE using constant-segment primers. Via MiXCR, TCRdb re-called the 5' RACE reads, giving one row per CDR3 protein. The table shows 400,000 or so distinct CDR3 sequences, with over 15% occurring only once. Notes on this clonotype: No antigen is known for it.

This CDR3 has 14 residues. V gave up 2 bases and J gave up 0 bases, with 7 bases separating them. Germline V CDR1 and CDR2: MNHEY, SVGEGT. Broader study findings: That cross-reactive memory joined was suggested by some responding clones appearing in pre-infection memory. Day 37-peaking second-wave clones had unconfirmed SARS-CoV-2 specificity.

The clonotype originates from an adult woman who had mild COVID-19 (a few samples of this study predate the infection). Cell type and time point are not known. The rearrangement links TRBV6-2 or TRBV6-3 to TRBJ1-1, with D unresolved. The sample was PBMCs or a T cell subset sorted from them (not recorded which). The CDR3 bases are TGTGCCAGCAGTTACGTTCACCTGAACACTGAAGCTTTCTTT. Translated, it gives CASSYVHLNTEAFF.